This TCR beta chain was documented in a study of technical replicates of blood from several donors. Germline V gives CDR1 SGHVS, CDR2 FQNEAQ. This CDR3 is built from 15 residues. The V end was cut by 6 bases, the J end by 4 bases, with 13 bases between. TCRdb's copy holds only in-frame clones and misses some; the assay was immunoSEQ multiplex PCR. The sample contains just over 60,000 clones, around 87% of which appear only once. The TCR sequence derives from a human donor in good health. Some clones in this sample may be carry-over from other donors' samples. The chain joins TRBV7-8 to TRBJ1-6; D possibly corresponds to TRBD1 (5 bases). Input material: PBMCs. The CDR3 spells CASRTSGTYNSPLHF. For the CDR3, the DNA is TGTGCCAGCAGAACCTCAGGGACTTATAATTCACCCCTCCACTTT.